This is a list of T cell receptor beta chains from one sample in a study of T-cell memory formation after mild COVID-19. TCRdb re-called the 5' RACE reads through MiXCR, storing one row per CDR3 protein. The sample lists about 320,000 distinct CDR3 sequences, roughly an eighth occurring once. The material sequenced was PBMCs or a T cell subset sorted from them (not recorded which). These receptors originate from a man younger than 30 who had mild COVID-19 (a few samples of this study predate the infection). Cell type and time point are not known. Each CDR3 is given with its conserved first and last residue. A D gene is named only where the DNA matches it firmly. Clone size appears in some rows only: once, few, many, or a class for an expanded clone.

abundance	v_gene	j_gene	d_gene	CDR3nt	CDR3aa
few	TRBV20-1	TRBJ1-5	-	TGCAGTGCTAGGGTTTGGGGCAATCAGCCCCAGCATTTT	CSARVWGNQPQHF
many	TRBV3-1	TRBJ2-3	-	TGTGCCAGCAGCCACTTACGAGGTGGAGGGGTTACGGGTACGCAGTATTTT	CASSHLRGGGVTGTQYF
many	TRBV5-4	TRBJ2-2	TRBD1	TGTGCCAGCAGCTCCGGGACAGGGGGCACCGGGGAGCTGTTTTTT	CASSSGTGGTGELFF
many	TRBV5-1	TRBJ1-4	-	TGCGCCAGCAGCTTGGGGCCGGCAACTAATGAAAAACTGTTTTTT	CASSLGPATNEKLFF
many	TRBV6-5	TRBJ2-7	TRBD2	TGTGCCAGCAGTTTATTTCAGCCGGCGGGGGGCGGGTACGAGCAGTACTTC	CASSLFQPAGGGYEQYF
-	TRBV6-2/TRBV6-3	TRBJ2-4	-	TGTGCCAGCAGCGCCACGGATCAGGGGATGAACATTCAGTACTTC	CASSATDQGMNIQYF
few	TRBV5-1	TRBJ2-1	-	TGCGCCAGCAGACCGACCACGAGCTCCTACAATGAGCAGTTCTTC	CASRPTTSSYNEQFF
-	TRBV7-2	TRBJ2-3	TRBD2	TGTGCCAGCAGCTTAGGGGCAGCAGCGGGGGGCACAGATACGCAGTATTTT	CASSLGAAAGGTDTQYF
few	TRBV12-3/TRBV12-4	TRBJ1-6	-	TGTGCCAGCAGTTTAGCGCACGGGGGTGTTAATTCACCCCTCCACTTT	CASSLAHGGVNSPLHF
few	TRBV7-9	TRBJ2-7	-	TGTGCCAGCAGCCCCTGGCAGGGGTCCGCCTACGAGCAGTACTTC	CASSPWQGSAYEQYF
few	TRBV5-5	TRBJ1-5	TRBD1	TGTGCCAGCAGCTTGGCGGGGACAGGGGATCAGCCCCAGCATTTT	CASSLAGTGDQPQHF
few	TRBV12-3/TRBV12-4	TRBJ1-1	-	TGTGCCAGCAGGCGTAACAGACAGGCGAACACTGAAGCTTTCTTT	CASRRNRQANTEAFF
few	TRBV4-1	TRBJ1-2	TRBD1	TGCGCCAGCAGCCCTCAGCAGGGACAGGGCATTTATGGCTACACCTTC	CASSPQQGQGIYGYTF
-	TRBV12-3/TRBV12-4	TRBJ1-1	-	TGTGCCAGCAGCCTCCTAGACGGTTCCGGAGCTTTCTTT	CASSLLDGSGAFF
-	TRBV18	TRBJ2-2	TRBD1	TGTGCCAGCTCACCACCCAACAGGGGGAAAGCCGGGGAGCTGTTTTTT	CASSPPNRGKAGELFF
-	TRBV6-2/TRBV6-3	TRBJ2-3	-	TGTGCCAGCAGTTACCGGTCTGCAGATACGCAGTATTTT	CASSYRSADTQYF
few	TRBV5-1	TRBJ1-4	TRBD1	TGCGCCAGCAGCTTGGAAGGGGGCGCTAGGGAAAAACTGTTTTTT	CASSLEGGAREKLFF
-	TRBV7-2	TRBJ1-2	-	TGTGCCAGCAGCCCCCGGCAGGGACTGGAGGGTGGCTACACCTTC	CASSPRQGLEGGYTF
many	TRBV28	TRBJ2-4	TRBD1	TGTGCCAGCAGTTTAACCGGGACAGCAAACATTCAGTACTTC	CASSLTGTANIQYF
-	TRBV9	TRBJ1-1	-	TGTGCCAGCAGCGCCGTCGGACGGGACACTGAAGCTTTCTTT	CASSAVGRDTEAFF
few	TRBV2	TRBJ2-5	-	TGTGCCAGCAGTGAAGCCCCCAGAAACTTCCAAGAGACCCAGTACTTC	CASSEAPRNFQETQYF
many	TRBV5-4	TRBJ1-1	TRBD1	TGTGCCACCGTGGACAGGGGGACCTCCCACACTGAAGCTTTCTTT	CATVDRGTSHTEAFF
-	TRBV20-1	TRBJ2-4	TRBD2	TGCAGTGCTAGACGACTAGCGGGGGGCTTCACAGCCAAAAACATTCAGTACTTC	CSARRLAGGFTAKNIQYF
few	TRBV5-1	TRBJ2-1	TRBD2	TGCGCCAGCAGCTTGGATAGCGGGGGGTACAATGAGCAGTTCTTC	CASSLDSGGYNEQFF
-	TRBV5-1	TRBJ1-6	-	TGCGCCAGCAGCTTGGCAGGACGATCACCCCTCCACTTT	CASSLAGRSPLHF
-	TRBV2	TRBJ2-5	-	TGTGCCAGCAGTGAAGGCAGAACCGGATGGGAGACCCAGTACTTC	CASSEGRTGWETQYF
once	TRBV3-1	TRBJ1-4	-	TGTGCCAGCGCAGGGACTAATGAAAAACTGTTTTTT	CASAGTNEKLFF
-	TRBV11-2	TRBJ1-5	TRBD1	TGTGCCAGCAGTCGGACAGGGGATAGCAATCAGCCCCAGCATTTT	CASSRTGDSNQPQHF
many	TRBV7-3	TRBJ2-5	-	TGTGCCAGCCCCGCGACAGCGAACCAAGAGACCCAGTACTTC	CASPATANQETQYF
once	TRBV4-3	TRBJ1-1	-	TGCGCCAGCAGCCAAGAGGAGGGAGACAGACGGACTGAAGCTTTCTTT	CASSQEEGDRRTEAFF
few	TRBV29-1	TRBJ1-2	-	TGCAGCGTTGTGTTTAATTTCGGGGCCTACACCTTC	CSVVFNFGAYTF
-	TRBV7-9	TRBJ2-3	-	TGTGCCAGCAGCTTGCTAGGCCCGGTGGGAGATACGCAGTATTTT	CASSLLGPVGDTQYF
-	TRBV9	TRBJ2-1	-	TGTGCCAGCAGCGTAGGGGGAGCCACCCGTGAGTTCTTC	CASSVGGATREFF
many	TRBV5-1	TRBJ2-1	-	TGCGCCAGCAGCTTGGCGGTAGCTCATGAGCAGTTCTTC	CASSLAVAHEQFF
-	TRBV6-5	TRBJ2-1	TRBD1	TGTGCCAGCAGTTTCGGGACAGGTAGTTCCTACAATGAGCAGTTCTTC	CASSFGTGSSYNEQFF
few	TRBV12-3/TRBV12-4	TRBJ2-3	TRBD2	TGTGCCAGCAATATGGGGGGGAACACAGATACGCAGTATTTT	CASNMGGNTDTQYF
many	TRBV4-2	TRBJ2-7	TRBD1	TGTGCCAGCAGCCAAGACCGGGACAGGGGCTACGAGCAGTACTTC	CASSQDRDRGYEQYF
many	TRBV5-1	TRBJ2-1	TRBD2	TGCGCCAGCAGCTTCCAGAATAGCGGGGGGGCCGATGAGCAGTTCTTC	CASSFQNSGGADEQFF
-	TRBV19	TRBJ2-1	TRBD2	TGTGCCAGTAGTATCAGCGGGGCAAATGAGCAGTTCTTC	CASSISGANEQFF
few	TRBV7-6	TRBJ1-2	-	TGTGCCAGCGGGGACATCTCTGGCTACACCTTC	CASGDISGYTF
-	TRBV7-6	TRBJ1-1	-	TGTGCCAGCAGCCAAAGGGGGGGAATGAGCACTGAAGCTTTCTTT	CASSQRGGMSTEAFF
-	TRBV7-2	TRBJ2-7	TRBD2	TGTGCCAGCAGCTTCCGGGACTACTACGAGCAGTACTTC	CASSFRDYYEQYF
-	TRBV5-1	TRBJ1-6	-	TGCGCCAGCAGCTACGACCGTACGTGGAATTCACCCCTCCACTTT	CASSYDRTWNSPLHF
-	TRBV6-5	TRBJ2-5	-	TGTGCCAGCAGTGCCCCGGGGGTCATCTTAGAGACCCAGTACTTC	CASSAPGVILETQYF
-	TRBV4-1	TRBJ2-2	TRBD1	TGCGCCAGCAGCCATCAATGGGGACAGGGGGACACCGGGGAGCTGTTTTTT	CASSHQWGQGDTGELFF
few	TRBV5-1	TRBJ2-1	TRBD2	TGCGCCAGCAGCTTGGCTCCTAGCGGGGGGAAGTTCTTC	CASSLAPSGGKFF
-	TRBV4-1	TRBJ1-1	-	TGCGCCAGCAGCCAAGTTGTGGTCGGCAGGGTATCGACTGAAGCTTTCTTT	CASSQVVVGRVSTEAFF
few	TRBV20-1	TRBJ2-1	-	TGCAGTGCTAGCACAGTCAGCTCCTACAATGAGCAGTTCTTC	CSASTVSSYNEQFF
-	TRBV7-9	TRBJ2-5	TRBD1	TGTGCCAGCAGGGCAGGGGGAGAGACCCAGTACTTC	CASRAGGETQYF
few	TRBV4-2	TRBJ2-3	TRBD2	TGTGCCAGCAGTTACGGGACTAGCGGGGGGTCGGGTAGAGATACGCAGTATTTT	CASSYGTSGGSGRDTQYF
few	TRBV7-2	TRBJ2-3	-	TGTGCCAGCAGCCCGGGTCCCCTTCGCGATACGCAGTATTTT	CASSPGPLRDTQYF
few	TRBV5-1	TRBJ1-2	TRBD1	TGCGCCAGCAGCCCCATCGAGGCCGGGACAGGGCCATCCTATGGCTACACCTTC	CASSPIEAGTGPSYGYTF
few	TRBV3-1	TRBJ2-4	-	TGTGCCAGCAGCCAAGTGGGGCTGGGGAAAAACATTCAGTACTTC	CASSQVGLGKNIQYF
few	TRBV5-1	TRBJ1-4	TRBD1	TGCGCCAGCAGCCCACAGGGGGCCTTGGGTGGAAAACTGTTTTTT	CASSPQGALGGKLFF
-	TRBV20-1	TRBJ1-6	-	TGCAGTGCTAGAGAGGCAGGGTATCATTCACCCCTCCACTTT	CSAREAGYHSPLHF